This entry lists 32 T cell receptor beta chains sequenced from one sample in a study of shared clonotypes between healthy human individuals. The table came from immunoSEQ multiplex PCR; TCRdb's copy has only in-frame clones and leaves some out. The data show about 600,000 clones, nearly 97% seen once. In the naive CD8 group, cells lacked CD45RO and were positively selected for CCR7, so terminally differentiated effector memory CD45RA+ cells were left out. Sequencing used naive CD8+ T cells sorted from blood. These receptors originate from a woman between 25 and 40 years old in good health.

The CDR3 reads CASFTGSYQAGELFF. The CDR3 DNA reads TGTGCCAGCTTTACAGGGTCATATCAGGCCGGGGAGCTGTTTTTT. This chain connects TRBV6-6 to TRBJ2-2, with D tentatively TRBD1 (6 bases). Germline V gene lookup returns CDR1 MNHNY and CDR2 SVGAGI (reference sequence). Trimming stripped 8 bases from V and 6 bases from J, with 19 bases between. The CDR3 runs to 15 residues.

The chain couples TRBV4-1 to TRBJ1-1; D possibly corresponds to TRBD1 (5 bases). The germline CDR1 and CDR2 sequences are MGHRA and YSYEKL. Trimming took 8 bases from V and 4 from J, leaving 14 bases between them. The CDR3 is 13 residues long. The CDR3: CASRSGGATEAFF. DNA of the CDR3: TGCGCCAGCCGTTCAGGAGGGGCCACTGAAGCTTTCTTT.

The J gene is TRBJ2-3, the V gene TRBV27; the match to TRBD2 covers 10 bases. Germline V CDR1 and CDR2: MNHEY, SMNVEV (reference sequence). The length of the CDR3 is 16 residues. V lost 6 bases and J lost 6; bases outside the gene matches: 12. CDR3 sequence (DNA): TGTGCCAGCAGGCCTCTAGCGGGAGAGGGGGTGGATACGCAGTATTTT. Translating it yields CASRPLAGEGVDTQYF.

V usage is TRBV28 and J usage is TRBJ1-3; D is unresolved. V gave up 6 bases and J gave up 2 bases, with 11 bases separating them. CDR1 MDHEN and CDR2 SYDVKM come from the germline V gene. The CDR3 totals 14 residues. The chain's CDR3 is CASRPPPAGNTIYF. The CDR3 DNA reads TGTGCCAGCAGACCGCCCCCGGCTGGAAACACCATATATTTT.

The chain couples TRBV4-1 to TRBJ2-3; weak D call: TRBD1 (6 bases). CDR3 length equals 15 residues. Germline-derived CDR1 and CDR2 are MGHRA and YSYEKL. V dropped 5 bases and J dropped 2 bases, with 14 bases sitting between them. The CDR3, as DNA: TGCGCCAGCAGCTTCGGTACAGGGAACACAGATACGCAGTATTTT. Translation gives CASSFGTGNTDTQYF.

The V gene is TRBV6-6, the J gene TRBJ2-2, with D uncertain. Germline V gene sequence: CDR1 MNHNY, CDR2 SVGAGI (reference sequence). CDR3 length equals 13 residues. Between the trimmed V and J ends, which lost 2 bases and 6 bases, there was a span of 7 bases. CDR3: CASSYGEAGELFF. CDR3 DNA sequence: TGTGCCAGCAGTTACGGCGAGGCCGGGGAGCTGTTTTTT.

The chain joins TRBV27 to TRBJ1-1; the D is unclear. Trimming took off 7 bases at V and 14 bases at J, with 20 bases between the two ends. CDR3 length: 12 amino acids. Germline CDR1 reads MNHEY; CDR2 reads SMNVEV (reference sequence). CDR3: CASTLGTGVYFF. Written as DNA, the CDR3 is TGTGCCAGCACCCTGGGAACGGGTGTTTACTTCTTT.

This chain connects TRBV27 to TRBJ2-7, with D maybe TRBD2 (6 bases). V was clipped by 6 bases and J by 0 bases, with 18 bases between them. The CDR3 spans 16 residues. CDR1 and CDR2 (germline): MNHEY, SMNVEV (reference sequence). CDR3 nucleotides: TGTGCCAGCAGGGAATGGAGGCGGGGACTCTCCTACGAGCAGTACTTC. Protein sequence: CASREWRRGLSYEQYF.

The genes are TRBV28 and TRBJ1-1, with D unclear. Germline values: CDR1 MDHEN, CDR2 SYDVKM. V was shortened by 2 bases and J by 3 bases, with 13 bases between the two germline ends. The CDR3 spans 15 residues. CDR3 nucleotides: TGTGCCAGCAGTTTACGGGGATCTGGGTACACTGAAGCTTTCTTT. Its protein is CASSLRGSGYTEAFF.

J is TRBJ2-7 and V is TRBV30, with 7 positions matching TRBD2. Losses at the gene ends were 5 bases for V and 0 bases for J; bases not matched to a gene: 1. The CDR3 covers 12 residues. The V gene's germline CDR1 is GTSNPN and CDR2 SVGIG (reference sequence). CDR3 residues: CAWGGDSYEQYF. The CDR3 nucleotides are TGTGCCTGGGGGGGGGACTCCTACGAGCAGTACTTC.

A note on this clone: One end of the junction does not line up with germline, which may come from a read error. The gene calls are TRBV29-1 and TRBJ2-2; the D is unclear. The CDR3 covers 11 residues. Germline CDR1 is SQVTM and CDR2 is ANQGSEA. CDR3 DNA: TGCAGCGTGGAAGGAACCGGGGAGCTGTTTTTT. Translated: CSVEGTGELFF.

The chain combines TRBV7-6 with TRBJ2-7; maybe TRBD2 (5 bases). The CDR3 is 13 amino acids. The V end lost 1 base, the J end lost 4 bases, and 8 bases lay between the germline ends. Germline V gene sequence: CDR1 SGHVS, CDR2 FNYEAQ. The CDR3 here is CASSLEEGYEQYF. CDR3 nucleotide sequence: TGTGCCAGCAGCTTAGAAGAGGGTTACGAGCAGTACTTC.

The rearrangement links TRBV4-1 to TRBJ2-5; tentatively, D is TRBD1 (8 bases). This CDR3 is built from 15 residues. V shed 2 bases and J shed 5 bases, with 15 bases lying between them. Per the germline V gene, CDR1 is MGHRA and CDR2 is YSYEKL. Here the CDR3 DNA reads TGCGCCAGCAGCCAAAGGACAGGGAGGGAGGAGACCCAGTACTTC. Translation: CASSQRTGREETQYF.

The V and J genes are TRBV4-1 and TRBJ2-4; 7 bases are shared with TRBD2. The V and J ends lost 4 bases and 7 bases, in that order; junction bases with no gene match: 4. Germline V gives CDR1 MGHRA, CDR2 YSYEKL. CDR3 size: 13 residues. The CDR3, as DNA: TGCGCCAGCAGCCCCGGGGGGAGGAACATTCAGTACTTC. It yields the protein CASSPGGRNIQYF.

The chain is built from TRBV6-5 and TRBJ2-5; D ambiguous. This CDR3 has 12 residues. The V and J ends lost 7 bases and 2 bases respectively, with 8 bases between them. Germline V gene data show CDR1 as MNHEY and CDR2 as SVGAGI. The CDR3 DNA reads TGTGCCAGCAAAGGCTCGCAAGAGACCCAGTACTTC. This codes for CASKGSQETQYF.

The rearrangement uses TRBV5-1 and TRBJ2-7; tentatively, D is TRBD2 (6 bases). The CDR3 extends over 18 amino acids. V gave up 5 bases and J gave up 2 bases, with 26 bases separating them. Germline V gives CDR1 SGHRS, CDR2 YFSETQ. CDR3 nucleotides: TGCGCCAGCAGTTACGACTCACCAGAGGGCCCGGGGGCCTACGAGCAGTACTTC. Translating gives CASSYDSPEGPGAYEQYF.

As regards this clone: The sample has other DNA sequences that encode this CDR3 too. The chain links TRBV4-1 to TRBJ2-7; the match to TRBD2 covers 7 bases. CDR1 is MGHRA and CDR2 is YSYEKL in the germline V gene. The CDR3 contains 13 residues. V lost 4 bases to trimming and J lost 4 bases; unmatched junction nucleotides: 4. CDR3 region: CASSPSRGYEQYF. CDR3 bases: TGCGCCAGCAGCCCCTCGCGGGGGTACGAGCAGTACTTC.

The chain links TRBV7-9 to TRBJ2-1, with 9 bases matching TRBD2. Per germline, CDR1 SEHNR and CDR2 FQNEAQ (reference sequence). The CDR3 sequence is 14 residues long. V trimming: 2 bases; J trimming: 7 bases; junction bases outside the gene matches: 3. The CDR3, as DNA: TGTGCCAGCAGCTTACAGACTAGCGGTAATGAGCAGTTCTTC. Amino acid sequence: CASSLQTSGNEQFF.

The chain links TRBV4-1 to TRBJ1-1, with no clear D. Germline CDR1 MGHRA, CDR2 YSYEKL. The ends were cut back, 1 base at V and 6 bases at J, with 15 bases in the middle. CDR3 length: 15 residues. The CDR3 nucleotides are TGCGCCAGCAGCCAAGGGGAAGGGCTTATCGCTGAAGCTTTCTTT. Encoded protein: CASSQGEGLIAEAFF.

This clone was seen just once. The CDR3 region has the DNA TGCGCCAGCAGCGTATATAGTAGGGGCAATCAGCCCCAGCATTTT. Its translation is CASSVYSRGNQPQHF. The gene calls are TRBV4-1 and TRBJ1-5; no clear D gene. Germline values: CDR1 MGHRA, CDR2 YSYEKL. V gave up 5 bases and J gave up 2 bases, with 13 bases separating them. The CDR3 has 15 amino acids.

The gene calls are TRBV5-4 and TRBJ1-3, with 7 nucleotides matching TRBD1. This CDR3 region has 19 residues. With V trimmed by 4 bases and J by 0 bases, 16 bases remained unmatched. Germline loops: CDR1 SGHNT, CDR2 YYREEE (reference sequence). The CDR3 nucleotides are TGTGCCAGCAGCCCTTACCGGGACAGCGACCAACGCTCTGGAAACACCATATATTTT. The encoded protein is CASSPYRDSDQRSGNTIYF.

This clone was seen a handful of times. A read error may account for a junction end that differs from germline. V is TRBV7-9 and J is TRBJ1-2; no clear D gene. The CDR3 runs 10 residues. Germline V gene data show CDR1 as SEHNR and CDR2 as FQNEAQ (reference sequence). The CDR3 DNA reads TGTGCCAGCAGCTCCCGCCTTTTGTCCTTC. This gives the protein CASSSRLLSF.

The chain couples TRBV4-2 to TRBJ1-1; D is ambiguous. Germline V gene sequence: CDR1 LGHNA, CDR2 YNFKEQ. The germline V and J ends were trimmed by 6 bases and 0 bases, with 14 bases remaining between them. This CDR3 has 15 residues. Here the CDR3 DNA reads TGTGCCAGCAGGGAGGGCGGCGAAATGAACACTGAAGCTTTCTTT. Its translation is CASREGGEMNTEAFF.

This clone was detected only once. This sequence joins TRBV19 and TRBJ2-1; maybe TRBD2 (6 bases). Germline CDR1 LNHDA, CDR2 SQIVND (reference sequence). This CDR3 is built from 17 residues. The germline V and J ends were trimmed by 4 bases and 0 bases, with 16 bases remaining between them. Here the CDR3 reads CASSKIRDFSSYNEQFF. The DNA of the CDR3 is TGTGCCAGTAGTAAGATCCGGGACTTCAGCTCCTACAATGAGCAGTTCTTC. Full variable domain (rest looked up from reference TRBV19 and TRBJ2-1): DGGITQSPKYLFRKEGQNVTLSCEQNLNHDAMYWYRQDPGQGLRLIYYSQIVNDFQKGDIAEGYSVSREKKESFPLTVTSAQKNPTAFYLCASSKIRDFSSYNEQFFGPGTRLTVL.

As to this clone: One end of the junction varies from germline; a read error may be responsible. CDR3 region: CASSSGGPAYGQYF. The CDR3 DNA is TGTGCCAGCAGTTCCGGGGGCCCTGCATACGGGCAGTACTTC. The V and J genes are TRBV6-5 and TRBJ2-7; D is perhaps TRBD1 or TRBD2 (6 bases each). This CDR3 comprises 14 residues. Germline assignment: CDR1 MNHEY and CDR2 SVGAGI.

The rearrangement links TRBV2 to TRBJ2-5; no definite D call. This CDR3 is 14 amino acids long. Germline CDR1 reads SNHLY; CDR2 reads FYNNEI. V was shortened by 3 bases and J by 1 base, with 9 bases between the two germline ends. CDR3 protein: CASSEGRSQETQYF. The CDR3 DNA reads as TGTGCCAGCAGTGAGGGCAGGAGCCAAGAGACCCAGTACTTC.

J is TRBJ2-1 and V is TRBV7-9, with D hard to call. The CDR3 runs 13 residues. The ends were cut back, 1 base at V and 6 bases at J, with 7 bases in the middle. Per the germline V gene, CDR1 is SEHNR and CDR2 is FQNEAQ (reference sequence). CDR3 in amino acids: CASSLVLFNEQFF. Written as DNA, the CDR3 is TGTGCCAGCAGCTTAGTACTATTCAATGAGCAGTTCTTC.

The chain combines TRBV29-1 with TRBJ2-2, with D hard to call. V was pared by 4 bases and J by 0 bases, with 6 bases between. CDR1 is SQVTM, CDR2 ANQGSEA, per germline. The CDR3 runs to 13 residues. As DNA, the CDR3 is TGCAGCGTTGTAGCACCGAACACCGGGGAGCTGTTTTTT. This encodes CSVVAPNTGELFF.

This chain connects TRBV6-5 to TRBJ1-1; unclear D gene. CDR1 and CDR2 from the germline V gene are MNHEY and SVGAGI. The CDR3 length is 15 residues. Trimming removed 2 bases at V and 1 base at J, with 11 bases between. The CDR3 nucleotides read TGTGCCAGCAGTTACGATTGGGCGGCGAACACTGAAGCTTTCTTT. This encodes CASSYDWAANTEAFF.

This chain uses TRBV2 with TRBJ1-1, with TRBD1 matching over 8 bases. CDR1 and CDR2 (germline): SNHLY, FYNNEI. This CDR3 comprises 14 residues. With 5 bases clipped from V and 3 bases from J, the junction kept 5 bases outside the gene matches. DNA of the CDR3: TGTGCCAGCAGTCAACAGGGGGGTTACACTGAAGCTTTCTTT. The encoded protein is CASSQQGGYTEAFF. Based on the CDR3 plus reference TRBV2 and TRBJ1-1, the full variable domain is EPEVTQTPSHQVTQMGQEVILRCVPISNHLYFYWYRQILGQKVEFLVSFYNNEISEKSEIFDDQFSVERPDGSNFTLKIRSTKLEDSAMYFCASSQQGGYTEAFFGQGTRLTVV.

The genes are TRBV6-5 and TRBJ2-5, with D perhaps assigned TRBD1 or TRBD2 (6 bases each). The CDR3 spans 15 residues. V was cut by 5 bases and J by 4 bases, with 17 bases left in between. The germline V gene has CDR1 MNHEY and CDR2 SVGAGI. CDR3 nucleotide sequence: TGTGCCAGCAGTCCCACAGGGTGGGGAGGAGAGACCCAGTACTTC. It specifies CASSPTGWGGETQYF.

The V and J genes are TRBV28 and TRBJ2-1; a possible D gene is TRBD2 (6 bases). Per germline, CDR1 MDHEN and CDR2 SYDVKM. V was trimmed by 3 bases and J by 7 bases, leaving 19 bases between them. This CDR3 is 16 amino acids long. The CDR3 is CASSFLSRSRGNEQFF. The DNA of the CDR3 is TGTGCCAGCAGTTTTCTGTCGCGTTCGCGGGGTAATGAGCAGTTCTTC.